This T cell receptor beta chain was identified in a study of blood T cell repertoires in COVID-19. At the level of the study: COVID-19 samples from acute and convalescent phases originated in the United States, Italy and Spain. From T cells, B-cell-depleted T cells, or PBMCs came the material, which was cDNA or gDNA.

The authors' processing: Reference gene primers were amplified, and this amplification served to estimate nucleated cell counts. Using immunoSEQ multiplex PCR, the repertoire was profiled, and TCRdb retains in-frame clones only, with some absent. V, J and clone size are taken as reported in that table, and D and trimming were inferred from the DNA itself. Here the sample spans hundreds of thousands of clones, around 82% being singletons. The CDR3 length is 17 residues. V was cut by 0 bases and J by 4 bases, with 16 bases left in between. Germline loops: CDR1 MGHDK, CDR2 SYGVNS. Source material: peripheral blood. V usage is TRBV25-1 and J usage is TRBJ1-3, with D possibly being TRBD1 (6 bases). This sequence was found in a woman in her forties with active or convalescent COVID-19. The CDR3 loop is CASSEYLTGMGGNTIYF. The CDR3 DNA is TGTGCCAGCAGTGAATACCTGACAGGAATGGGGGGAAACACCATATATTTT.